This TCR beta chain appears in the sequencing data of a study of regulatory T cells in long-lasting Graves disease. The study, taken as a whole, reports: There were preferences for TRBV28, TRBJ1-2 and TRBJ2-5 in persistent disease.

Sequencing libraries for TCR beta were prepared with iRepertoire HTBI primers and Arm-PCR of CDR3 regions. Methods used by the authors: The identification of 55 to 70 TRBV and some 13 TRBJ segments was made across samples. TCRdb reprocessed the multiplex PCR reads with MiXCR, giving one entry per CDR3 protein. These V and J calls rely on TCRdb rather than the paper's analysis. This table holds hundreds of thousands of distinct CDR3 sequences, roughly 15% found once. Details on this clonotype: Its target is unknown.

The CDR3 is 13 amino acids. Trimming stripped 5 bases from V and 7 bases from J, with 14 bases between. CDR1 MDHEN and CDR2 SYDVKM come from the germline V gene. Time point indicated: newly diagnosed GD, antithyroid drugs for less than 3 months. The TCR library was prepared using RNA isolated from PBMCs. The same specimen was also included in a second study, on T cells in Graves' hyperthyroidism and ophthalmopathy. That study adds: Most expanded thyroid clonotypes above 0.001 also appeared in blood.

The genes are TRBV28 and TRBJ2-5; D is undetermined. This clonotype was obtained from a young woman with Graves disease. This specimen consisted of peripheral blood mononuclear cells (PBMCs), obtained at new diagnosis, from a patient treated with antithyroid drugs. The CDR3 bases are TGTGCCAGCAGTATGAGAGCCCCAGGGACCCAGTACTTC. It translates to CASSMRAPGTQYF.